A selection of T cell receptor beta chains follows, all from one sample in a study of shared clonotypes between healthy human individuals. Profiling relied on immunoSEQ multiplex PCR, and the TCRdb table lists in-frame clones only, not all of them. Among approximately 2.5 million clones listed, over 85% were seen once. Sequencing was done on a sample of naive CD4+ T cells from PBMCs. The receptors were gathered from a man aged 18 to 29 in good health. Some clones in this sample may be carry-over from other donors' samples. Each CDR3 is given with its conserved first and last residue. The D gene is left open where the match is weak. Expanded clones are given a class, and other clones once, few, many or no size at all.

v_gene	d_gene	j_gene	abundance	CDR3nt	CDR3aa
TRBV4-3	TRBD1	TRBJ2-5	-	TGCGCCAGCAGCCAAGAAAGGGGGCGCGGAGAGACCCAGTACTTC	CASSQERGRGETQYF
TRBV11-1	TRBD1	TRBJ2-7	-	TGTGCCAGCAGCTTAGTCGGGACAGGGATCAACGAGCAGTACTTC	CASSLVGTGINEQYF
TRBV28	TRBD1	TRBJ1-1	few	TGTGCCAGCAGTGCCGGGACAGGCTACACTGAAGCTTTCTTT	CASSAGTGYTEAFF
TRBV6-5	-	TRBJ1-1	-	TGTGCCACCACTCCAGCTGAAGCTTTCTTT	CATTPAEAFF
TRBV15	-	TRBJ1-3	-	TGTGCCACCAGCAGAGTGGGGGGCTCCGGAAACACCATATATTTT	CATSRVGGSGNTIYF
TRBV13	TRBD2	TRBJ2-7	-	TGTGCCAGCAGCACGGGACTATCCTACGAGCAGTACTTC	CASSTGLSYEQYF
TRBV7-9	-	TRBJ1-1	-	TGTGCCAGCGGGATCTCGACGGAGAACACTGAAGCTTTCTTT	CASGISTENTEAFF
TRBV6-6	-	TRBJ1-5	-	TGTGCCAGCAGTTACAGGGTAAATCAGCCCCAGCATTTT	CASSYRVNQPQHF
TRBV6-6	TRBD2	TRBJ2-7	-	TGTGCCAGCAGGACGGGACTAACCTACGAGCAGTACTTC	CASRTGLTYEQYF
TRBV5-1	TRBD2	TRBJ2-2	-	TGCGCCAGCAGCCCGATGAGGACTAGCGGGAGGACCAACACCGGGGAGCTGTTTTTT	CASSPMRTSGRTNTGELFF
TRBV5-1	-	TRBJ2-5	-	TGCGCCAGCAGCGACCCACAAGAGACCCAGTACTTC	CASSDPQETQYF
TRBV27	-	TRBJ1-5	-	TGTGCCAGCAGCCAGAGTTTCAATCAGCCCCAGCATTTT	CASSQSFNQPQHF
TRBV7-9	-	TRBJ1-5	few	TGTGCCAGCAGCTTAGTAGGGGCCAATCAGCCCCAGCATTTT	CASSLVGANQPQHF
TRBV28	-	TRBJ1-5	-	TGTGCCAGCCGCTACATAGGGGATCAGCCCCAGCATTTT	CASRYIGDQPQHF
TRBV5-1	-	TRBJ2-7	-	TGCGCCAGCAGCCCCGGGGCTCCCTCCTACGAGCAGTACTTC	CASSPGAPSYEQYF
TRBV5-1	TRBD2	TRBJ2-1	-	TGCGCCAGCAGTATGGGGACTAATCGGGAGCAGTTCTTC	CASSMGTNREQFF
TRBV29-1	-	TRBJ2-7	-	TGCAGCGTTGTAGGGGGGAAGGGCCCGGAGTCCTACTACGAGCAGTACTTC	CSVVGGKGPESYYEQYF
TRBV7-9	-	TRBJ2-5	-	TGTGCCAGCAGCTTACCCGGACAGCAAGAGACCCAGTACTTC	CASSLPGQQETQYF
TRBV27	-	TRBJ2-7	-	TGTGCCAGCAGCGTCCCTAGGGGCCATACCTCCTACGAGCAGTACTTC	CASSVPRGHTSYEQYF
TRBV7-8	-	TRBJ1-5	-	TGTGCCAGCAGCTTAGTGTCGGGGACTGGGAGACGCAATCAGCCCCAGCATTTT	CASSLVSGTGRRNQPQHF
TRBV18	-	TRBJ1-5	-	TGTGCCAGCTCACCAGGGCTAAGGCAGGGAAGAGGTGGCGGTCAGCCCCAGCATTTT	CASSPGLRQGRGGGQPQHF
TRBV29-1	TRBD1	TRBJ1-4	-	TGCAGCGTAGGGACAGGGAAGGAGACAAAACTGTTTTTT	CSVGTGKETKLFF
TRBV7-3	TRBD2	TRBJ2-3	-	TGTGCCAGCAGCTCATCCCCCGGGACTAACAGCGCGCAGTATTTT	CASSSSPGTNSAQYF
TRBV6-5	TRBD1	TRBJ2-1	-	TGTGCCAGCAGACCCGGGACAGGGGTCAATGAGCAGTTCTTC	CASRPGTGVNEQFF
TRBV9	TRBD1	TRBJ1-1	once	TGTGCCAGCAGCGGAGGACAGGGCACTGAAGCTTTCTTT	CASSGGQGTEAFF
TRBV10-1	-	TRBJ2-1	few	TGCGCCAGCAGTTTCGGAGGATCCTACAATGAGCAGTTCTTC	CASSFGGSYNEQFF
TRBV2	TRBD2	TRBJ2-2	once	TGTGCCAGCAGTGAGCAGGGAGGGACCGGGGAGCTGTTTTTT	CASSEQGGTGELFF
TRBV7-9	-	TRBJ1-5	once	TGTGCCAGCAGTCTTTTAGGACAGCCCCAGCATTTT	CASSLLGQPQHF
TRBV19	-	TRBJ1-4	-	TGTGCCAGTAGTTCTCGGCAGCTCAATGAAAAACTGTTTTTT	CASSSRQLNEKLFF
TRBV27	-	TRBJ1-2	-	TGTGCCAGCAGTTTTAGTACTAACTATGGCTACACCTTC	CASSFSTNYGYTF
TRBV5-1	-	TRBJ1-1	-	TGCGCCAGCAGCTGGGACACTCGGAACACTGAAGCTTTCTTT	CASSWDTRNTEAFF
TRBV6-6	-	TRBJ1-1	once	TGTGCCAGCAGGGAACAGGTTGGGGGCACTGAAGCTTTCTTT	CASREQVGGTEAFF
TRBV5-4	-	TRBJ2-7	once	TGTGCCAGCAGCTTGGACGGAGGACCCTACGAGCAGTACTTC	CASSLDGGPYEQYF
TRBV5-1	TRBD1	TRBJ2-1	-	TGCGCCAGCAGCTTGGCCCACCGGACAGGATACAATGAGCAGTTCTTC	CASSLAHRTGYNEQFF
TRBV5-4	-	TRBJ1-4	-	TGTGCCAGCAGCTTGGCAGTGGGGGAAAAACTGTTTTTT	CASSLAVGEKLFF
TRBV6-1	-	TRBJ1-1	once	TGTGCCAGCAGTGGCGAGTATACTGAAGCTTTCTTT	CASSGEYTEAFF
TRBV29-1	-	TRBJ2-3	-	TGCAGCGTTATAGAGATTTGGGACCCCACAGATACGCAGTATTTT	CSVIEIWDPTDTQYF
TRBV7-6	TRBD1	TRBJ1-4	-	TGTGCCAGCAGCCGGACAGGGGAGGATGAAAAACTGTTTTTT	CASSRTGEDEKLFF
TRBV5-4	-	TRBJ2-7	-	TGTGCCAGCAGCTTGGGGGGCTTCGAGCAGTACTTC	CASSLGGFEQYF
TRBV4-3	TRBD2	TRBJ2-7	-	TGCGCCAGCAGCCAGGGGCCTAGCGGGACCTACGAGCAGTACTTC	CASSQGPSGTYEQYF
TRBV18	-	TRBJ1-1	-	TGTGCCAGCTCACCCAGGGGAAATGAAGCTTTCTTT	CASSPRGNEAFF
TRBV6-1	TRBD1	TRBJ2-7	-	TGTGCCAGCAGTCGGGCAGGGGGCCTCTACGAGCAGTACTTC	CASSRAGGLYEQYF
TRBV15	TRBD2	TRBJ2-3	-	TGTGCCACCAGCAGAGAGGCTAGCGGGGTCACAGATACGCAGTATTTT	CATSREASGVTDTQYF
TRBV7-3	-	TRBJ2-6	-	TGTGCCAGCAGCTTAACGGGGAGGGGGATTGGTCCTGGGGCCAACGTCCTGACTTTC	CASSLTGRGIGPGANVLTF
TRBV7-9	-	TRBJ2-3	-	TGTGCGGGTCGGGTCACAGATACGCAGTATTTT	CAGRVTDTQYF
TRBV6-5	TRBD1	TRBJ2-7	-	TGTGCCAGCAGTCTCGACAGGGATCCTCCCTACGAGCAGTACTTC	CASSLDRDPPYEQYF
TRBV9	-	TRBJ1-5	-	TGTGCCATGCGGGACTATAGCAATCAGCCCCAGCATTTT	CAMRDYSNQPQHF
TRBV5-4	-	TRBJ2-2	-	TGTGCCAGCAGCTCCCGGACAGCGAACACCGGGGAGCTGTTTTTT	CASSSRTANTGELFF
TRBV19	-	TRBJ2-7	-	TGTGCCAGTAGTATAAGTTTCCTAGCGAACTCCTACGAGCAGTACTTC	CASSISFLANSYEQYF
TRBV18	TRBD1	TRBJ2-7	few	TGTGCCAGCTCACCAGGGACAGGCTACGAGCAGTACTTC	CASSPGTGYEQYF
TRBV14	TRBD1	TRBJ2-1	-	TGTGCCAGCAGCCAAGTACTAACGCGGACAGGGGGTTCGGGAAGGTCCTACAATGAGCAGTTCTTC	CASSQVLTRTGGSGRSYNEQFF
TRBV7-2	-	TRBJ2-4	once	TGTGCCAGCAGTTGGGGATCCTTAGCCAAAAACATTCAGTACTTC	CASSWGSLAKNIQYF
TRBV2	-	TRBJ1-2	-	TGTGCCAGCAGCGCGGTACAGGGCGGGTATGGCTACACCTTC	CASSAVQGGYGYTF
TRBV4-3	-	TRBJ1-3	-	TGCGCCAGCAGCCAAGATCTGGGGACTGCCGGGGAGGGAAACACCATATATTTT	CASSQDLGTAGEGNTIYF
TRBV7-8	-	TRBJ2-3	-	TGTGCCAGCAGCCTGAGCACAGATACGCAGTATTTT	CASSLSTDTQYF
TRBV21-1	-	TRBJ1-1	few	TGTGCCAGCAGCAAAGCTGTAAAGGGACTAATTTACACTGAAGCTTTCTTT	CASSKAVKGLIYTEAFF
TRBV11-2	TRBD2	TRBJ2-2	-	TGTGCCAGCAGCCTATTAGCGGGAAACACCGGGGAGCTGTTTTTT	CASSLLAGNTGELFF
TRBV5-1	-	TRBJ1-2	-	TGCGCCAGCAGCCTGTCAGATAGGAGGAACTATGGCTACACCTTC	CASSLSDRRNYGYTF
TRBV28	TRBD2	TRBJ2-3	-	TGTGCCAGCAGTTTAAAGGGGACTAGCGGGAGGGCCAGAGATACGCAGTATTTT	CASSLKGTSGRARDTQYF
TRBV18	TRBD1	TRBJ1-1	-	TGTGCCAGCTCACCGACAGGGGGTAAAAACACTGAAGCTTTCTTT	CASSPTGGKNTEAFF